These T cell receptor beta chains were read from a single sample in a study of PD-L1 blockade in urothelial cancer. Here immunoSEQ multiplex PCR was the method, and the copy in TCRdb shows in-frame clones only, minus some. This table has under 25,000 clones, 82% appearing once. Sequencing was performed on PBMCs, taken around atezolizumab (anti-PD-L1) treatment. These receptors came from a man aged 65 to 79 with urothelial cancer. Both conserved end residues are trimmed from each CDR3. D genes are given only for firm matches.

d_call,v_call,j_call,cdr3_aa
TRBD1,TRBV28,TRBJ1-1,ASGQGRDTEAF
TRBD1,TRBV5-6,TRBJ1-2,ASSPTLVPGQSIYGYT
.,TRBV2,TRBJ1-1,ASRTEGGTEAF
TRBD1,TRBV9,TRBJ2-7,ASSVGLRDRVDYEQY
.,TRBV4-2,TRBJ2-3,ASSQDLEADTQY
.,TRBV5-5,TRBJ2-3,ASISAGQDTQY
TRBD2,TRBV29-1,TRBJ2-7,SVADTSGGAYEQY
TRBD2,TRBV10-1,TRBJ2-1,ASSGPGGSSYNEQF
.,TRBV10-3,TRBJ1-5,AIREVGDGPQH
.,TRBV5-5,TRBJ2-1,ASSLDSYNEQF
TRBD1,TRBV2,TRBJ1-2,ASSPTGANGYT
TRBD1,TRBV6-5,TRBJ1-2,ASSYSRWQGAGGYT
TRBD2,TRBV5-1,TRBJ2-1,ASSPTSGRYNEQF
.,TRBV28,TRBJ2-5,ASLRQETQY
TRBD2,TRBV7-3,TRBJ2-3,ASSPGRGIGSTDTQY
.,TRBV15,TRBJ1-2,ATSRGQGTNYGYT
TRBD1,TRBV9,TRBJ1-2,ASSAGGQGNYGYT
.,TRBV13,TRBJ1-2,ASHQGGHNYGYT
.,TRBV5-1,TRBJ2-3,ASSLRTVDTQY
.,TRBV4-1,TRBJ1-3,ASSQEGVVGNTIY
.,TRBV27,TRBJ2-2,ASSAEFTGELF
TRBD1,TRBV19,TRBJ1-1,ASRGTGSWTEAF
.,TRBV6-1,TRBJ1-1,ASSARRGGNTEAF
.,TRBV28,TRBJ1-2,ASTLGGENGYT
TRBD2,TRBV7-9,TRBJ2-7,ASSLDPAGGNEQY
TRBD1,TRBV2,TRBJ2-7,ASIPSGQNFFEQY
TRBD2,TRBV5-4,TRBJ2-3,ASSFRRESTDTQY
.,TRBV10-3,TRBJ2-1,AISQTVSSYNEQF
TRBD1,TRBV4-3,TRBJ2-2,ASSQGNRGTGGELF
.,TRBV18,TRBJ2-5,ASSLGRGQETQY
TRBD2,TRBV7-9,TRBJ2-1,ASSLTSGANEQF
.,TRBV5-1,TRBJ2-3,ASRDLSLGDTQY
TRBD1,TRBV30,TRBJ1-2,AWSVQGRRLYGYT
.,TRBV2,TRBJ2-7,ASRRGYEQY
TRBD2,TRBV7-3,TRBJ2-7,ASSLAGVNSAEQY
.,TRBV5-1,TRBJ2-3,ASIGGDTQY
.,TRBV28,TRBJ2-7,ASSLLGPGTSSYEQY
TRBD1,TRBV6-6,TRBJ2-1,ASTRTGGWDEQF
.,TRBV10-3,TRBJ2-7,AIREIGEQY
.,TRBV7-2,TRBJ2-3,ASSLNGGSSTDTQY
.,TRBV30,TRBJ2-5,AWSRPSSRETQY
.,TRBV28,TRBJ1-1,ASSFTGKTEAF
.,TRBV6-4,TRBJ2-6,ASKLNSGANVLT